This T cell receptor (beta chain) was observed in a study of shared clonotypes between healthy human individuals. As for the study in general: The study drew on a couple of women and three men aged 18 to 49 as donors.

All donors qualified as healthy HIV-negative adults and had experienced no recent acute infections or vaccinations. This clone appeared a few times. CDR3 length equals 14 residues. The ends were cut back, 3 bases at V and 7 bases at J, with 10 bases in the middle. Per germline, CDR1 SNHLY and CDR2 FYNNEI. Each cell subset's genomic DNA was divided evenly among several immunoSEQ plates. Libraries were prepared by immunoSEQ multiplex PCR; TCRdb keeps only in-frame clonotypes and omits some of them. The profile covers some 470,000 clones, with 76% appearing a single time and approximately 13% taken by the ten largest.

The sequencing input was PBMCs. The sequence came from a woman aged 40 to 50 in good health. Some clones in this sample may be carry-over from other donors' samples. The V call is TRBV2, the J call TRBJ1-6; D call uncertain. The CDR3 is CASSDWVENSPLHF. Here the CDR3 DNA reads TGTGCCAGCAGTGACTGGGTTGAGAATTCACCCCTCCACTTT. Full variable domain (remainder filled in from reference TRBV2 and TRBJ1-6): EPEVTQTPSHQVTQMGQEVILRCVPISNHLYFYWYRQILGQKVEFLVSFYNNEISEKSEIFDDQFSVERPDGSNFTLKIRSTKLEDSAMYFCASSDWVENSPLHFGNGTRLTVT.